This entry concerns a single TCR beta chain. The data are from a study of shared clonotypes between healthy human individuals. The CDR3 totals 15 residues. From germline, CDR1 is MNHEY and CDR2 SMNVEV (reference sequence). The germline V and J ends were trimmed by 3 bases and 4 bases, with 13 bases remaining between them. Repertoires were generated with immunoSEQ multiplex PCR, while TCRdb's copy carries only in-frame clones and drops some. The data show roughly 1,600,000 clones, roughly 98.5% seen once. This sequence was found in a man aged 30 to 39 in good health. This chain connects TRBV27 to TRBJ2-4; D perhaps matches TRBD1 (6 bases). Sequenced: naive CD4+ T cells sorted from blood. Subset meaning: CD45RA+ positively selected. CDR3 coding DNA: TGTGCCAGCAGTTTCCAAGGGCAGGGGAAAAACATTCAGTACTTC. This encodes CASSFQGQGKNIQYF.